What follows are 25 T cell receptor beta chains derived from one specimen sequenced in a study of cytotoxic CD8 clonotypes in ibrutinib-treated CLL. Clones were read by immunoSEQ multiplex PCR, and TCRdb kept only the in-frame ones, dropping some. Of fewer than 150,000 clones detected, 84% appear once; the ten largest clones hold 3.3%. Source: PBMCs, taken after 24 months of ibrutinib treatment. The source of these receptors is a human donor with chronic lymphocytic leukemia.

CDR3 in amino acids: CASSPRGTGPDTQYF. In nucleotides, the CDR3 is TGTGCCAGCTCACCACGGGGGACAGGGCCAGATACGCAGTATTTT. This sequence joins TRBV18 and TRBJ2-3; 9 nucleotides agree with TRBD1. The CDR3 totals 15 residues. Germline V CDR1 and CDR2: KGHSH, LQKENI. The ends lost 1 base at V and 4 bases at J; junction bases unmatched: 3.

J is TRBJ1-5 and V is TRBV27; the D is unclear. The CDR3 sequence is 14 residues long. V lost 5 bases and J 5 bases, leaving 13 bases between the germline ends. Germline V gene sequence: CDR1 MNHEY, CDR2 SMNVEV (reference sequence). The DNA for the CDR3 is TGTGCCAGCAGTCCGCAGGTGTTGGATCAGCCCCAGCATTTT. Protein sequence: CASSPQVLDQPQHF.

The V gene is TRBV7-9, the J gene TRBJ2-7; D uncertain. This CDR3 region has 12 residues. Trimming stripped 5 bases from V and 6 bases from J, with 11 bases between. Germline CDR1 SEHNR, CDR2 FQNEAQ (reference sequence). The CDR3 loop is CASSPSVSEQYF. CDR3 coding DNA: TGTGCCAGCAGCCCCTCAGTGAGCGAGCAGTACTTC. The entire variable domain, with the rest obtained from reference TRBV7-9 and TRBJ2-7, is as follows: DTGVSQNPRHKITKRGQNVTFRCDPISEHNRLYWYRQTLGQGPEFLTYFQNEAQLEKSRLLSDRFSAERPKGSFSTLEIQRTEQGDSAMYLCASSPSVSEQYFGPGTRLTVT.

The chain carries TRBV15 and TRBJ2-7, with D unclear. V was clipped by 1 base and J by 3 bases, with 13 bases between them. This CDR3 region has 15 residues. The germline V gene encodes CDR1 LNHNV and CDR2 YYDKDF (reference sequence). Written as DNA, the CDR3 is TGTGCCACCAGCAGAGCGGGTCCCGGGTTCTACGAGCAGTACTTC. Protein sequence: CATSRAGPGFYEQYF.

The chain joins TRBV5-4 to TRBJ1-1; D unresolved. The CDR3 loop spans 13 amino acids. Looked up from germline, CDR1 is SGHNT and CDR2 is YYREEE (reference sequence). V lost 0 bases, J lost 4 bases, and 7 bases lay in between. The CDR3 DNA is TGTGCCAGCAGCTTGGCGGCAGGCACTGAAGCTTTCTTT. This encodes CASSLAAGTEAFF.

The chain links TRBV11-2 to TRBJ2-3, with 7 bases matching TRBD1. The junction had 5 bases not matched to a gene; V was cut back by 3 bases and J by 2 bases. CDR3 length: 15 amino acids. The germline V gene has CDR1 SGHAT and CDR2 FQNNGV. This chain's CDR3 is CASSFRDSDTDTQYF. CDR3 DNA: TGTGCCAGCAGCTTCCGGGACAGCGACACAGATACGCAGTATTTT.

The rearrangement uses TRBV29-1 and TRBJ2-3, with 11 bases aligning to TRBD2. The CDR3 has 14 amino acids. V trimming: 6 bases; J trimming: 5 bases; junction bases outside the gene matches: 7. Germline CDR1 SQVTM, CDR2 ANQGSEA. The CDR3 protein is CSVTSGGYLDTQYF. CDR3 DNA: TGCAGCGTCACTAGCGGGGGTTACCTAGATACGCAGTATTTT.

The V gene is TRBV7-8, the J gene TRBJ2-7, with D unresolved. Trimming cost V 5 bases and J 4 bases, with 12 bases left between them. This CDR3 spans 13 amino acids. CDR1 SGHVS and CDR2 FQNEAQ come from the germline V gene. In DNA form, the CDR3 reads TGTGCCAGCAGCCCGAGGCGCATTTACGAGCAGTACTTC. It is translated as CASSPRRIYEQYF.

This clone was picked up a small number of times. The chain carries TRBV10-3 and TRBJ1-6, with a possible D match to TRBD1 (5 bases). Germline V gives CDR1 ENHRY, CDR2 SYGVKD. With 0 bases removed from V and 9 bases from J, the gap between germline ends came to 21 bases. The CDR3 runs 18 residues. The CDR3 DNA follows: TGTGCCATCAGTGAGTCGGGTTCGTTGGGGCCGAGTAGTTCACCCCTCCACTTT. This encodes CAISESGSLGPSSSPLHF.

This chain connects TRBV27 to TRBJ1-4; TRBD1 is a possible D gene (5 bases). CDR3 length: 18 amino acids. Germline V lookup: CDR1 MNHEY, CDR2 SMNVEV (reference sequence). Trimming cost V 0 bases and J 0 bases, with 14 bases left between them. CDR3 sequence: CASSLSPPRGATNEKLFF. The CDR3 coding sequence is TGTGCCAGCAGTTTATCGCCCCCCCGGGGGGCAACTAATGAAAAACTGTTTTTT.

This clone was seen a handful of times. The chain has TRBV7-3 and TRBJ2-7; TRBD2 matches at 12 bases. The trim removed 5 bases at V and 7 bases at J, leaving 9 bases unmatched. This CDR3 region has 15 residues. Germline V gene sequence: CDR1 SGHTA, CDR2 FQGTGA. The CDR3 coding sequence is TGTGCCAGCAGCCCCTCTAGCGGGGGGGGCAGTGAGCAGTACTTC. Translating it yields CASSPSSGGGSEQYF.

The chain is built from TRBV5-1 and TRBJ2-5; no reliable D call. Germline CDR1 and CDR2: SGHRS and YFSETQ. The CDR3 loop spans 14 amino acids. V was shortened by 0 bases and J by 4 bases, with 10 bases between the two germline ends. CDR3 region: CASSLDVGGETQYF. The CDR3 nucleotides are TGCGCCAGCAGCTTGGACGTGGGTGGAGAGACCCAGTACTTC.

The rearrangement uses TRBV4-1 and TRBJ2-1; possibly TRBD1 or TRBD2 for D (5 bases each). This CDR3 has 15 amino acids. Germline CDR1 reads MGHRA; CDR2 reads YSYEKL. The V and J ends lost 0 bases and 8 bases respectively, with 14 bases between them. The CDR3 region has the DNA TGCGCCAGCAGCCAAGAGGTCGGCAGGGAGTATGAGCAGTTCTTC. Translating it yields CASSQEVGREYEQFF.

For the CDR3, the DNA is TGTGCCAGTAGTAATCCGGAAGCCTACGAGCAGTACTTC. This gives the protein CASSNPEAYEQYF. The rearrangement links TRBV19 to TRBJ2-7; D is uncertain. This CDR3 comprises 13 residues. V lost 4 bases to trimming and J lost 2 bases, with 9 bases between them. Germline CDR1 LNHDA, CDR2 SQIVND (reference sequence).

V usage is TRBV10-3 and J usage is TRBJ1-2; D is uncertain. Germline loops: CDR1 ENHRY, CDR2 SYGVKD. The V gene lost 0 bases and the J gene lost 8 bases, with 19 bases spanning the gap. The CDR3 has 16 amino acids. In DNA form, the CDR3 reads TGTGCCATCAGTGAGTCGCCGGGCAGGTCGGCGTGGGGCTACACCTTC. Encoded protein: CAISESPGRSAWGYTF.

This clone was picked up one time. This chain uses TRBV30 with TRBJ2-7; tentative D call: TRBD1 (5 bases). The germline gives CDR1 GTSNPN, CDR2 SVGIG (reference sequence). The CDR3 length is 13 residues. V dropped 4 bases and J dropped 2 bases, with 12 bases sitting between them. The CDR3 bases are TGTGCCTGGAATGTTGACAGACCCTACGAGCAGTACTTC. Translating it yields CAWNVDRPYEQYF.

The rearrangement links TRBV5-5 to TRBJ2-5; 7 bases match TRBD2. The CDR3 spans 18 residues. The V and J ends lost 0 bases and 1 base, in that order; junction bases with no gene match: 12. Germline V gene sequence: CDR1 SGHKS, CDR2 YYEKEE (reference sequence). DNA of the CDR3: TGTGCCAGCAGCTTGGCTTCCCGCGCGGGGGAGCTCCAAGAGACCCAGTACTTC. This sequence encodes CASSLASRAGELQETQYF.

The gene calls are TRBV5-5 and TRBJ2-7; 10 bases line up with TRBD1. Germline V lookup: CDR1 SGHKS, CDR2 YYEKEE (reference sequence). V lost 3 bases to trimming and J lost 4 bases; unmatched junction nucleotides: 4. CDR3 size: 14 residues. The CDR3 DNA reads TGTGCCAGCAGCTCCCGGACAGGGGGTTACGAGCAGTACTTC. Protein: CASSSRTGGYEQYF.

The chain employs TRBV7-9 and TRBJ2-5; 9 bases line up with TRBD2. CDR3 length equals 14 residues. Germline V gives CDR1 SEHNR, CDR2 FQNEAQ (reference sequence). Trimming at V came to 1 base and at J to 3 bases, leaving 0 bases not matched to a gene. The CDR3 coding sequence is TGTGCCAGCAGCTTAGGACTAGCGGAAGAGACCCAGTACTTC. This sequence encodes CASSLGLAEETQYF.

Comments on this clone: At one of its ends the junction is not consistent with the germline gene, which may arise from a read error. The rearrangement joins TRBV7-2 to TRBJ1-3; 7 nucleotides match TRBD1. The germline CDR1 and CDR2 sequences are SGHTA and FQGNSA. The CDR3 is made up of 15 amino acids. DNA of the CDR3: TGTGCCAGCAGCTTAGTAGCAGGGGGGCAACTCCGGTTAGATTTT. Protein product: CASSLVAGGQLRLDF.

V is TRBV4-1 and J is TRBJ1-3; D remains unclear. The CDR3 loop spans 18 amino acids. CDR1 is MGHRA, CDR2 YSYEKL, per germline. The V end was cut by 0 bases, the J end by 0 bases, with 15 bases between. CDR3 amino acids: CASSQEAATMLSGNTIYF. Written as DNA, the CDR3 is TGCGCCAGCAGCCAAGAGGCAGCTACAATGCTCTCTGGAAACACCATATATTTT.

J is TRBJ1-3 and V is TRBV2; 8 bases match TRBD1. Germline trimming cut 8 bases from V and 4 bases from J; bases unmatched to any gene: 4. Germline V gene data show CDR1 as SNHLY and CDR2 as FYNNEI. The CDR3 extends over 13 amino acids. This CDR3 is CASGTGPGNTIYF. The CDR3 DNA is TGTGCCAGCGGGACAGGCCCGGGAAACACCATATATTTT. The whole variable domain, filled in from reference TRBV2 and TRBJ1-3, reads EPEVTQTPSHQVTQMGQEVILRCVPISNHLYFYWYRQILGQKVEFLVSFYNNEISEKSEIFDDQFSVERPDGSNFTLKIRSTKLEDSAMYFCASGTGPGNTIYFGEGSWLTVV.

The chain carries TRBV28 and TRBJ1-4; the match to TRBD1 covers 9 bases. The V and J ends lost 6 bases and 10 bases, in that order; junction bases with no gene match: 15. CDR1 is MDHEN, CDR2 SYDVKM, per germline. CDR3 length: 16 residues. The DNA for the CDR3 is TGTGCCAGCAGCCTAAGTACACCGGGACAGGGACGAAAACTGTTTTTT. Amino acids: CASSLSTPGQGRKLFF.

This clone has only one observation. The chain combines TRBV19 with TRBJ1-1, with TRBD1 matching over 7 bases. With V trimmed by 3 bases and J by 7 bases, 2 bases remained unmatched. Germline CDR1 is LNHDA and CDR2 is SQIVND (reference sequence). The CDR3 is 12 residues long. The CDR3 spells CASSIRTGEAFF. The DNA of the CDR3 is TGTGCCAGTAGTATTAGGACAGGTGAAGCTTTCTTT.

The CDR3 DNA reads TGTGCCAGCAGCAGGCTCGGACAGCCCCAGCATTTT. It is translated as CASSRLGQPQHF. The J gene is TRBJ1-5, the V gene TRBV7-2, with D unresolved. V shed 5 bases and J shed 7 bases, with 9 bases lying between them. Germline V gene sequence: CDR1 SGHTA, CDR2 FQGNSA. CDR3 length equals 12 residues.